The 8 T cell receptor beta chains below were found in one sample sequenced in a study of OX40 agonist ivuxolimab in advanced cancers. Profiled with immunoSEQ multiplex PCR; TCRdb holds only in-frame clones, not every one. The sample holds roughly 54,000 clones, just under 85% seen once. Specimen: CD4+ or CD8+ T cells sorted from blood, collected in a trial of the OX40 agonist ivuxolimab. The source is an adult with an advanced solid tumor such as melanoma, head and neck, liver or kidney cancer.

The rearrangement uses TRBV30 and TRBJ2-3; D is uncertain. Germline V lookup: CDR1 GTSNPN, CDR2 SVGIG (reference sequence). There are 15 residues in the CDR3. Trimming left V 2 bases short and J 5 bases short, with 17 bases between. CDR3 coding DNA: TGTGCCTGGAGTTTGAGACACTCCAGTCGAGATACGCAGTATTTT. Amino acid sequence: CAWSLRHSSRDTQYF.

V gene TRBV9 combines with J gene TRBJ2-1, with 11 bases fitting TRBD2. This CDR3 spans 15 amino acids. The J segment lost 4 bases and the V segment lost 1 base, leaving 1 base of the junction unmatched. In germline, CDR1 is SGDLS, CDR2 YYNGEE. Written as DNA, the CDR3 is TGTGCCAGCAGCGTAAGACTAGCGGGGTACAATGAGCAGTTCTTC. As protein: CASSVRLAGYNEQFF. Using reference TRBV9 and TRBJ2-1 for the parts outside the CDR3, the full variable domain is DSGVTQTPKHLITATGQRVTLRCSPRSGDLSVYWYQQSLDQGLQFLIQYYNGEERAKGNILERFSAQQFPDLHSELNLSSLELGDSALYFCASSVRLAGYNEQFFGPGTRLTVL.

V gene TRBV28 combines with J gene TRBJ1-5; D call uncertain. CDR3 length equals 15 residues. Germline CDR1 is MDHEN and CDR2 is SYDVKM. The V gene lost 5 bases and the J gene lost 2 bases, with 13 bases spanning the gap. The CDR3 region has the DNA TGTGCCAGCAGTGGTTATGGGCAGGGCAATCAGCCCCAGCATTTT. Translated, it gives CASSGYGQGNQPQHF.

The rearrangement joins TRBV6-5 to TRBJ1-5, with a weak D call TRBD1 (5 bases). The CDR3 runs 15 residues. Trimming took off 2 bases at V and 5 bases at J, with 13 bases between the two ends. The germline gives CDR1 MNHEY, CDR2 SVGAGI. The CDR3, as DNA: TGTGCCAGCAGTTACCCAGTGGGGGAAGATCAGCCCCAGCATTTT. Its translation is CASSYPVGEDQPQHF.

V gene TRBV19 combines with J gene TRBJ2-5; tentative D call: TRBD2 (6 bases). The end of the DNA fits TRBJ2-7 better, so the J call may be wrong. The germline V gene encodes CDR1 LNHDA and CDR2 SQIVND (reference sequence). The CDR3 has 14 residues. The CDR3 DNA reads TGTGCCAGTAGTCAACAGGAGGGACTCTACGAGCAGTACTTC. Translation gives CASSQQEGLYEQYF.

The chain recombines TRBV15 with TRBJ2-3; 7 bases are shared with TRBD1. The CDR3 runs 16 residues. V gave up 1 base and J gave up 5 bases; unmatched junction bases: 9. CDR1 and CDR2 from the germline V gene are LNHNV and YYDKDF (reference sequence). The CDR3 sequence is CATSRGDSVGGDTQYF. DNA for the CDR3: TGTGCCACCAGCAGAGGGGACAGCGTTGGAGGAGATACGCAGTATTTT.

This chain uses TRBV5-1 with TRBJ1-2; D is perhaps TRBD1 (5 bases). The germline V and J ends were trimmed by 4 bases and 7 bases, with 17 bases remaining between them. CDR1 and CDR2 (germline): SGHRS, YFSETQ. The CDR3 spans 14 residues. Here the CDR3 reads CASSPAGTGGGYTF. CDR3 DNA: TGCGCCAGCAGCCCGGCAGGGACTGGCGGTGGCTACACCTTC.

The chain combines TRBV2 with TRBJ1-4; D gene unclear. The germline V gene has CDR1 SNHLY and CDR2 FYNNEI. Deletions cut 6 bases from V and 7 bases from J, with 15 bases between. The CDR3 totals 14 residues. The CDR3 DNA reads TGTGCCAGCAGATTTAACTTCGGGGTTGAAAAACTGTTTTTT. It specifies CASRFNFGVEKLFF.